The clone carrying this TCR beta chain was counted at least ten times. The antigen remains undetermined. RNA transcripts provided the source from which TCR beta CDR3 regions were amplified. First-round RT-PCR targeting the TCR CDR3 was performed with the HTBI primer set. In TCRdb, the multiplex PCR reads were re-called with MiXCR into one record per CDR3 protein. The sample lists approximately 510,000 distinct CDR3 sequences, less than 25% occurring once. The sample comes from a study of T cells in Graves' hyperthyroidism and ophthalmopathy. Study findings and constraints: Ophthalmopathy, which appeared later, was predicted by the model a median approximately six months before onset.

Stable Graves' hyperthyroidism meant no ophthalmopathy progression within 18 months. Exclusions: uncontrolled infection, other autoimmune disease, pregnancy, lactation. Fresh peripheral blood, more than 8 ml of it, supplied the PBMCs. The CDR3 consists of 17 residues. V was trimmed by 7 bases and J by 3 bases, leaving 19 bases between them. Germline CDR1 reads MDHEN; CDR2 reads SYDVKM. This sequence joins TRBV28 and TRBJ1-6; TRBD1 is a possible D gene (5 bases). This sequence originates from a man in his late teens or twenties with Graves' hyperthyroidism. The sample was blood. DNA for the CDR3: TGTGCCAGCAAAGCAGGGAAAACGGTCCGCTATAATTCACCCCTCCACTTT. Encoded protein: CASKAGKTVRYNSPLHF.